This T cell receptor (beta chain) was retrieved from a study of blood T cell repertoires in COVID-19 (dated by TCRdb to the early 2020s). Concerning the study at large: The collaborator samples originated in the United States, Italy and Spain and spanned the acute and convalescent phases of COVID-19. The material from the prospective study consisted of cDNA or gDNA derived from T cells, B-cell-depleted T cells, or PBMCs. Deeply sampled blood TCRbeta repertoires from subjects exposed to, actively infected with, or recovered from COVID-19 were included in the dataset. The repertoires were made available in a free public database intended to serve as a resource for research on the immune response to SARS-CoV-2. The samples were drawn from two sources: the first 160 participants of the ongoing ImmuneRACE study, and over 1,000 subjects contributed by 6 global collaborators. The sample metadata nearly always contained a de-identified subject ID, COVID-19 status, age in years and sex. Where available, HLA class I and class II types were taken from metadata supplied by the sample provider and were not determined by assay-based typing.

TCRbeta CDR3 regions were amplified from genomic DNA by means of the immunoSEQ Assay, a bias-controlled multiplex PCR. The paper's processing steps were these. The number of nucleated cells in each sample was estimated by amplification of reference gene primers within the assay. Sequence reads were collapsed and filtered to measure the absolute abundance of every unique TCRbeta CDR3 rearrangement. For each sample, productive Simpson clonality was calculated by taking the square root of Simpson's diversity index across productive rearrangements. TCRdb carries this immuneACCESS record with in-frame sequences only. Its versions omit some clonotypes, under half of them owing to an unresolved V gene in the studies checked, with the rest unexplained. V and J calls plus clone size are reproduced from that table; the DNA served to infer D and trimming. The sample table contains 350,000 to 400,000 clones; only one count was recorded for roughly 88% of them. The ten largest clonotypes hold 0.95% to 1% of the sample.

Remarks on this clone: This clone's antigen is unknown. No base-level quality is on record; no much larger clone is a single base apart.

Enrolling through a virtual design, the prospective study's participants ranged in age from roughly 18 to 95 years and lived across 24 United States geographic areas. Cohort assignment in the prospective study relied on participant-reported clinical history from a screening survey and a study questionnaire. In the prospective study, mobile phlebotomists collected whole blood, serum and a nasopharyngeal or oropharyngeal swab from each participant. Over a roughly 2-month period, participants in the prospective study had the option of providing additional blood draws and questionnaires. Before DNA extraction, blood samples from the prospective study were shipped at room temperature or frozen. Reading the germline V gene gives CDR1 KGHSH and CDR2 LQKENI. The CDR3, cysteine through phenylalanine, is 14 amino acids long. Only CDR3 DNA is held: 42 bases, read in frame from base 1. The V end loses 4 bases and the J end loses 4 bases, and a stretch of 13 bases separates them.

Results and caveats for the whole study, not just this receptor: Clinical and demographic metadata were provided uncurated, with the amount varying by source and participant.

The sequence came from a woman in her 30s with acute COVID-19. Sample: PBMCs or T cells enriched from blood (not recorded which). In this chain, TRBV18 is recombined with TRBJ1-2; the D segment could be TRBD1, given 5 matching bases. The CDR3 corresponds to CASSHTTDSYGYTF. In nucleotide form, the sequence is TGTGCCAGCTCACACACGACAGACAGCTATGGCTACACCTTC.